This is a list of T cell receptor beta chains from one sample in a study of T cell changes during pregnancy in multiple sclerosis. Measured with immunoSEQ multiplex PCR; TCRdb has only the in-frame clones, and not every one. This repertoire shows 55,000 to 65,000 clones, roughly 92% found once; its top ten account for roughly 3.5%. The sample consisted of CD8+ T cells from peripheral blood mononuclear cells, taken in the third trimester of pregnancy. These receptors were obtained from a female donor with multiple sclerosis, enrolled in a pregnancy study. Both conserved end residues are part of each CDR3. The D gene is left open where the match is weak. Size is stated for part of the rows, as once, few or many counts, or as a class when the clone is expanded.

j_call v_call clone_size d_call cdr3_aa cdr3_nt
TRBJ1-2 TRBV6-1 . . CASIHWGQGYGYTF TGTGCCAGCATCCACTGGGGGCAGGGTTATGGCTACACCTTC
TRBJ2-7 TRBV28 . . CASSLDSLGGEQYF TGTGCCAGCAGTTTAGACAGCCTGGGGGGCGAGCAGTACTTC
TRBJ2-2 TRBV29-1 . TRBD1 CSVEGTGVTGELFF TGCAGCGTTGAGGGGACAGGGGTCACCGGGGAGCTGTTTTTT
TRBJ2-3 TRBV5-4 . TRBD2 CASSYSGTSIQYF TGTGCCAGCAGCTATTCCGGGACTAGCATCCAGTATTTT
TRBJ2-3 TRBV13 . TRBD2 CASSFPSSGTPTDTQYF TGTGCCAGCAGCTTCCCTTCTAGCGGGACGCCCACAGATACGCAGTATTTT
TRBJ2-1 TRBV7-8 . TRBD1 CASSRYQGAGYNEQFF TGTGCCAGCAGCCGTTACCAGGGGGCTGGCTACAATGAGCAGTTCTTC
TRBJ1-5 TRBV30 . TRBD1 CAWSPGQGGQPQHF TGTGCCTGGAGCCCAGGACAGGGTGGGCAGCCCCAGCATTTT
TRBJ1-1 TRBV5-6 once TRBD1 CASSGDRGGTEAFF TGTGCCAGCAGCGGGGACAGGGGTGGCACTGAAGCTTTCTTT
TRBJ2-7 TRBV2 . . CASRGQADEQYF TGTGCCAGCAGGGGCCAAGCCGACGAGCAGTACTTC
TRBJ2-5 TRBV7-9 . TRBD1 CASRDRQETQYF TGTGCCTCACGGGACAGACAAGAGACCCAGTACTTC
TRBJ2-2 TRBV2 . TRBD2 CASSDGERETGGELFF TGTGCCAGCAGTGATGGGGAGCGGGAGACCGGCGGGGAGCTGTTTTTT
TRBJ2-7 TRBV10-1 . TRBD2 CASSPKIGTSAEQYF TGCGCCAGCAGCCCGAAGATTGGGACTAGCGCCGAGCAGTACTTC
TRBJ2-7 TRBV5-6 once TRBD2 CASERGLAGIYEQYF TGTGCCAGCGAAAGGGGACTAGCGGGGATCTACGAGCAGTACTTC
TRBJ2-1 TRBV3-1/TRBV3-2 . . CASKNEQFF TGTGCCAGTAAAAATGAGCAGTTCTTC
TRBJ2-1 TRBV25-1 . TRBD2 CASNAGGLDEQFF TGTGCCAGCAATGCGGGAGGTCTGGATGAGCAGTTCTTC